This T cell receptor beta chain was captured by sequencing in a study of cytomegalovirus exposure and HLA in healthy donors. This CDR3 spans 14 amino acids. Between the trimmed V and J ends, which lost 5 bases and 1 base, there was a span of 9 bases. Germline CDR1 and CDR2: SGHTA and FQGNSA. On this clone: Its antigen is not identified.

Study-wide findings and caveats: Reports indicate that TCR beta sequences accurately predicted the HLA-A and HLA-B alleles of most subjects. Rates of TCR association differed by HLA locus in a later analysis, with DRB1 highest and HLA-C lowest.

The PCR contained 60 Vbeta and 13 Jbeta primers. The protocol was immunoSEQ multiplex PCR, while the TCRdb copy is restricted to in-frame clones and leaves out a portion. The repertoire includes about 100,000 clones, roughly 71% of them detected once, and roughly a tenth sits in the top ten. The specimen was PBMCs. The chain employs TRBV7-2 and TRBJ1-5, with D unclear. This clonotype was obtained from a man in his forties or fifties in good health and CMV-seropositive. CDR3 loop: CASSPRASNQPQHF. The CDR3, as DNA: TGTGCCAGCAGCCCCCGCGCGAGCAATCAGCCCCAGCATTTT.